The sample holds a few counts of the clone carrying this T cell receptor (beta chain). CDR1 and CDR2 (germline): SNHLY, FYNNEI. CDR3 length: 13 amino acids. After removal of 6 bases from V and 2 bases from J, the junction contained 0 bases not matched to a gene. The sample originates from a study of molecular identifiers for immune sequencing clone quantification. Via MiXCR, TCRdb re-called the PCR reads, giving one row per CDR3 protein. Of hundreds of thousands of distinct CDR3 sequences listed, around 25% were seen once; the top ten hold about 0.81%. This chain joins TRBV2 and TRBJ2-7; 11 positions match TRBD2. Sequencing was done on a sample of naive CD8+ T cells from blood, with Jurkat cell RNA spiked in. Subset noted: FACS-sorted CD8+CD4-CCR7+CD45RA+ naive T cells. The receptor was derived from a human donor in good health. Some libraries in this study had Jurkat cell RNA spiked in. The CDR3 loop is CASRTSGTYEQYF. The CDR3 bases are TGTGCCAGCAGGACTAGCGGGACCTACGAGCAGTACTTC. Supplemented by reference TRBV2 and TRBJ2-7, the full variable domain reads EPEVTQTPSHQVTQMGQEVILRCVPISNHLYFYWYRQILGQKVEFLVSFYNNEISEKSEIFDDQFSVERPDGSNFTLKIRSTKLEDSAMYFCASRTSGTYEQYFGPGTRLTVT.